Described below is a single T cell receptor (beta chain) sequence and its context. Repertoires were generated with immunoSEQ multiplex PCR, while TCRdb's copy carries only in-frame clones and drops some. The sample carries approximately 35,000 clones, around nine tenths recorded once. This CDR3 has 15 amino acids. Germline assignment: CDR1 MDHEN and CDR2 SYDVKM. After removal of 3 bases from V and 5 bases from J, the junction contained 8 bases not matched to a gene. The entry originates in a study of neoadjuvant anti-PD-1 for oral cavity cancer. This TCR derives from a person between 35 and 79 years old with oral cavity squamous cell carcinoma. V gene TRBV28 combines with J gene TRBJ2-7; 9 nucleotides align to TRBD1. Material: PBMCs, obtained before nivolumab (anti-PD-1) treatment. The CDR3 loop is CASSFPGTGKDEQYF. The DNA of the CDR3 is TGTGCCAGCAGTTTTCCCGGGACAGGGAAGGACGAGCAGTACTTC.